This T cell receptor beta chain appears in the sequencing data of a study of a mutant IDH1 vaccine in newly diagnosed glioma. About the study: Former treatment meant radiotherapy, temozolomide, or both; the majority had gotten both.

The data were produced by immunoSEQ multiplex PCR, yet TCRdb's version contains in-frame clones alone and is incomplete. The sample lists around 60,000 clones; roughly four fifths were seen once. Time point given: week 35, safety follow-up. In the vaccine, a single dose held 300 ug of the mutant IDH1 20-mer peptide, along with topical imiquimod. With respect to this clone: The target antigen is unknown.

The V gene lost 6 bases and the J gene lost 6 bases, with 24 bases spanning the gap. Germline V CDR1 and CDR2: ENHRY, SYGVKD. The CDR3 consists of 16 residues. V usage is TRBV10-3 and J usage is TRBJ2-7; D is unclear. The TCR sequence derives from a man aged 35 to 55 with glioma. The sequencing here drew on PBMCs, taken from a glioma patient whose treatment included an IDH1 peptide vaccine. CDR3 loop: CAISVGPGLPAFEQYF. The CDR3 nucleotides read TGTGCCATCAGCGTCGGACCGGGCCTCCCGGCTTTCGAGCAGTACTTC.